This is a list of T cell receptor beta chains from one sample in a study of T-cell reconstitution after alpha-beta-depleted transplantation in children. One entry per CDR3 protein results from TCRdb running MiXCR on the PCR reads. The sample consists of 600,000 to 800,000 distinct CDR3 sequences, about an eighth of them appearing once. Sequenced here: PBMCs, sampled before TCRalphabeta/CD19-depleted stem cell transplant. These TCRs come from a girl aged 2-10 years with congenital amegakaryocytic thrombocytopenia, due to receive a stem cell transplant. CDR3s include the opening cysteine and the closing phenylalanine or tryptophan. Each record gives: J gene, clone size, D gene, V gene, CDR3 length, CDR3 protein, CDR3 DNA. D genes are given only for firm matches. The size of a clone is reported for some rows only, either as once, few or many, or as a class for expanded clones.

>TRBJ1-1|many|.|TRBV6-2/TRBV6-3|13
CASSYGFNTEAFF
TGTGCCAGCAGTTATGGCTTCAACACTGAAGCTTTCTTT
>TRBJ2-3|many|.|TRBV20-1|15
CSVWFETGSTDTQYF
TGCAGTGTTTGGTTTGAGACAGGCAGCACAGATACGCAGTATTTT
>TRBJ1-6|.|.|TRBV5-1|14
CASSLETENSPLHF
TGCGCCAGCAGCTTGGAGACGGAGAATTCACCCCTCCACTTT
>TRBJ2-3|few|TRBD2|TRBV5-1|17
CASSLGLAGTYTDTQYF
TGCGCCAGCAGCTTAGGACTAGCGGGAACATACACAGATACGCAGTATTTT
>TRBJ1-2|.|TRBD1|TRBV7-9|15
CASSLLSGGLDGYTF
TGTGCCAGCAGCTTATTATCAGGGGGCTTGGATGGCTACACCTTC
>TRBJ2-1|many|.|TRBV6-5|15
CASRAGRDGNNEQFF
TGTGCCAGCAGGGCGGGCCGAGACGGGAACAATGAGCAGTTCTTC
>TRBJ1-5|many|.|TRBV4-1|15
CASSQGTESNQPQHF
TGCGCCAGCAGCCAAGGGACCGAAAGCAATCAGCCCCAGCATTTT
>TRBJ2-5|many|.|TRBV28|15
CASSSETEYQETQYF
TGTGCCAGCAGTTCTGAGACCGAGTACCAAGAGACCCAGTACTTC
>TRBJ2-1|.|TRBD2|TRBV7-2|14
CASSVSPREGRQFF
TGTGCCAGCAGCGTAAGTCCGCGGGAGGGAAGGCAGTTCTTC
>TRBJ2-5|.|.|TRBV6-5|16
CASSYSPGRFQETQYF
TGTGCCAGCAGTTATTCGCCCGGACGGTTCCAAGAGACCCAGTACTTC
>TRBJ2-1|.|.|TRBV28|13
CASSLTPLNEQFF
TGTGCCAGCAGCCTTACTCCCCTGAATGAGCAGTTCTTC
>TRBJ1-2|.|.|TRBV6-6|12
CASTPTGGGYTF
TGTGCCAGCACCCCGACAGGAGGCGGCTACACCTTC
>TRBJ2-5|few|.|TRBV24-1|16
CATSPTDYGSQETQYF
TGTGCCACCAGCCCAACCGATTATGGCAGTCAAGAGACCCAGTACTTC
>TRBJ1-1|.|.|TRBV12-3/TRBV12-4|13
CASGIGANTEAFF
TGTGCCAGCGGTATAGGGGCGAACACTGAAGCTTTCTTT
>TRBJ2-3|few|.|TRBV5-5|15
CASSSPRGEADTQYF
TGTGCCAGCAGCTCGCCCCGAGGAGAGGCTGATACGCAGTATTTT
>TRBJ2-2|few|.|TRBV7-7|14
CASSPWPDTGELFF
TGTGCCAGCAGCCCCTGGCCGGACACCGGGGAGCTGTTTTTT
>TRBJ2-1|.|TRBD2|TRBV20-1|15
CSARDEEAGAPEQFF
TGCAGTGCTAGAGATGAGGAAGCGGGAGCGCCTGAGCAGTTCTTC
>TRBJ2-5|few|.|TRBV7-9|13
CATKRSGEETQYF
TGTGCCACCAAGCGGTCGGGGGAAGAGACCCAGTACTTC
>TRBJ1-2|many|.|TRBV7-2|15
CASSLDRGANYGYTF
TGTGCCAGCAGCTTAGACCGGGGGGCTAACTATGGCTACACCTTC
>TRBJ2-7|few|.|TRBV7-2|12
CASASYSSVQYF
TGTGCCAGCGCCTCTTACAGTTCAGTCCAGTACTTC
>TRBJ2-2|few|.|TRBV7-2|15
CATAVVPRGPGELFF
TGTGCCACCGCTGTGGTGCCGAGGGGTCCCGGGGAGCTGTTTTTT
>TRBJ2-1|few|TRBD2|TRBV7-8|16
CASSLRLAGGPNEQFF
TGTGCCAGCAGCCTTCGTCTAGCGGGAGGGCCGAATGAGCAGTTCTTC
>TRBJ1-5|.|.|TRBV6-6|12
CATSTGYQPQHF
TGTGCCACCTCCACAGGGTATCAGCCCCAGCATTTT